The rows below give T cell receptor beta chains drawn from one sample of a study of cytomegalovirus exposure and HLA in healthy donors. Measured with immunoSEQ multiplex PCR; TCRdb has only the in-frame clones, and not every one. The table shows 100,000 to 150,000 clones, with about 88% occurring only once. Sequenced input: PBMCs. These receptors were collected from a woman aged 18-30 years in good health and CMV-seronegative. The CDR3 runs from the conserved cysteine through the conserved F or W. Fields, in order: V gene, J gene, clone size, D gene, CDR3 length, CDR3 protein, CDR3 DNA. A D gene is named only where the DNA matches it firmly. Some rows mark clone size as missing; the rest say once, few, many or name a class of expanded clone.

TRBV20-1,TRBJ1-1,-,TRBD1,11,CSAAGQTEAFF,TGCAGTGCTGCGGGACAGACTGAAGCTTTCTTT
TRBV5-1,TRBJ1-1,-,-,14,CASSQASVNTEAFF,TGCGCCAGCAGCCAGGCTTCGGTTAACACTGAAGCTTTCTTT
TRBV18,TRBJ1-3,-,-,15,CASSPIGGTGNTIYF,TGTGCCAGCTCACCAATAGGGGGTACTGGAAACACCATATATTTT
TRBV7-9,TRBJ1-1,once,-,13,CASSTAGNTEAFF,TGTGCCAGCAGCACAGCTGGGAACACTGAAGCTTTCTTT
TRBV7-2,TRBJ2-1,-,-,14,CASSQGSSYNEQFF,TGTGCCAGCAGCCAAGGGAGCTCCTACAATGAGCAGTTCTTC
TRBV28,TRBJ2-3,-,TRBD1,15,CASTITQGTTDTQYF,TGTGCCAGCACCATCACACAGGGGACCACAGATACGCAGTATTTT
TRBV14,TRBJ2-7,-,-,18,CASSQDEIGSAFSYEQYF,TGTGCCAGCAGCCAAGATGAGATCGGGTCCGCCTTCTCCTACGAGCAGTACTTC
TRBV2,TRBJ1-1,-,-,14,CASSDPQGNTEAFF,TGTGCCAGCAGTGATCCGCAGGGGAACACTGAAGCTTTCTTT
TRBV15,TRBJ1-2,few,-,12,CATSGLGYGYTF,TGTGCCACCAGCGGTCTAGGATATGGCTACACCTTC
TRBV18,TRBJ1-2,-,TRBD1,14,CASSPLPGQGNYTF,TGTGCCAGCTCACCCCTCCCTGGACAGGGAAATTACACCTTC
TRBV18,TRBJ2-1,-,-,15,CASSPPLAWGNEQFF,TGTGCCAGCTCACCACCCCTAGCCTGGGGCAATGAGCAGTTCTTC
TRBV7-2,TRBJ1-2,-,-,15,CASSLEWSRGSDYTF,TGTGCCAGCAGCTTAGAATGGAGCAGGGGAAGTGACTACACCTTC
TRBV10-1,TRBJ1-6,-,-,15,CASGDTPGVNSPLHF,TGCGCCAGCGGGGACACCCCCGGGGTAAATTCACCCCTCCACTTT
TRBV5-1,TRBJ1-2,-,TRBD1,16,CASSSNDPGQGDGYTF,TGCGCCAGCAGCTCAAACGACCCGGGACAGGGTGACGGCTACACCTTC
TRBV2,TRBJ2-3,-,TRBD2,16,CASSYLAGGPPDTQYF,TGTGCCAGCAGCTATTTAGCGGGGGGGCCTCCAGATACGCAGTATTTT
TRBV5-1,TRBJ2-2,-,-,15,CASSLGAGNTGELFF,TGCGCCAGCAGCTTGGGTGCAGGGAACACCGGGGAGCTGTTTTTT
TRBV10-2,TRBJ1-6,-,-,13,CASSGGDASPLHF,TGCGCCAGCAGTGGGGGGGACGCTTCACCCCTCCACTTT